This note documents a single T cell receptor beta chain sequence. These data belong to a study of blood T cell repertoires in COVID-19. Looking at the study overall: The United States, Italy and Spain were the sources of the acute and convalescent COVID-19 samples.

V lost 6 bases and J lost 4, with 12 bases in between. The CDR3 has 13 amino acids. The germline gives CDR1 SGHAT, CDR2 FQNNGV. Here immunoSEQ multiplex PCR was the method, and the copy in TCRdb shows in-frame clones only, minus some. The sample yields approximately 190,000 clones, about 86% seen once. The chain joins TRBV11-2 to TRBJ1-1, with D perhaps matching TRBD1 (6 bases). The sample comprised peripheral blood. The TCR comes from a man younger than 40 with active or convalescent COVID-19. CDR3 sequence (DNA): TGTGCCAGCAGTCCACAGGGCCCCACTGAAGCTTTCTTT. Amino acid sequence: CASSPQGPTEAFF.